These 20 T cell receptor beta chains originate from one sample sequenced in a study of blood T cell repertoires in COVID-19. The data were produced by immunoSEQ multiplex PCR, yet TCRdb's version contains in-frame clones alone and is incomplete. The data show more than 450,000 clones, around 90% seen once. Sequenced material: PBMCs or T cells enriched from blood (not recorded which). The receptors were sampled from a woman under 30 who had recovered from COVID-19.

CDR3 loop: CASQGVTGADYGYTF. The CDR3 DNA sequence: TGCGCCTCCCAGGGGGTCACAGGGGCGGACTATGGCTACACCTTC. The rearrangement joins TRBV5-1 to TRBJ1-2; 7 bases are a match to TRBD1. V was clipped by 10 bases and J by 3 bases; unmatched bases: 15. The germline V gene has CDR1 SGHRS and CDR2 YFSETQ. The CDR3 covers 15 residues. Drawing the rest from reference TRBV5-1 and TRBJ1-2, the complete variable domain is KAGVTQTPRYLIKTRGQQVTLSCSPISGHRSVSWYQQTPGQGLQFLFEYFSETQRNKGNFPGRFSGRQFSNSRSEMNVSTLELGDSALYLCASQGVTGADYGYTFGSGTRLTVV.

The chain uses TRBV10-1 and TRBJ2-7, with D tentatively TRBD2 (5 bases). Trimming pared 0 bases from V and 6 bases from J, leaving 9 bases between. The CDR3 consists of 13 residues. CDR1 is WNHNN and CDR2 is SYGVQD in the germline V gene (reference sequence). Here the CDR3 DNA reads TGCGCCAGCAGTGAGTCGTCCCGGGGCGAGCAGTACTTC. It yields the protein CASSESSRGEQYF.

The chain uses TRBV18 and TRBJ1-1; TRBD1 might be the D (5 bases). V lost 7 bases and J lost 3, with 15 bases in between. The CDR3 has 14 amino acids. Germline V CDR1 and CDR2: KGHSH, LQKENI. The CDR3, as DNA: TGTGCCAGCTTTCCCGGGACGGGGGACACTGAAGCTTTCTTT. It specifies CASFPGTGDTEAFF.

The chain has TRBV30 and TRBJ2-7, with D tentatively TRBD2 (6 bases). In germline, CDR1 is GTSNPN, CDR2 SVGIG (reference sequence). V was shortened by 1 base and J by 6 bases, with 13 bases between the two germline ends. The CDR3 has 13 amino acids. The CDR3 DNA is TGTGCCTGGAGTGGGGACTCCTCGGGCGAGCAGTACTTC. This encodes CAWSGDSSGEQYF.

CDR3 in amino acids: CASSWGEERGAYEQYF. The CDR3, as DNA: TGTGCCAGCAGCTGGGGGGAAGAGCGGGGGGCCTACGAGCAGTACTTC. The chain uses TRBV7-9 and TRBJ2-7; 9 nucleotides match TRBD2. V gave up 4 bases and J gave up 2 bases; unmatched junction bases: 9. The length of the CDR3 is 16 residues. Looked up from germline, CDR1 is SEHNR and CDR2 is FQNEAQ (reference sequence).

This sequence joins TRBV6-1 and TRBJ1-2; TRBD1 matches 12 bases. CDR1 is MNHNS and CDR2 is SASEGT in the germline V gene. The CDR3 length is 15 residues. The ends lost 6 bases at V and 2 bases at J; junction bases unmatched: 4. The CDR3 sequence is CASSSGQGANYGYTF. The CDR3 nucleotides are TGTGCCAGCAGCTCGGGACAGGGGGCGAACTATGGCTACACCTTC.

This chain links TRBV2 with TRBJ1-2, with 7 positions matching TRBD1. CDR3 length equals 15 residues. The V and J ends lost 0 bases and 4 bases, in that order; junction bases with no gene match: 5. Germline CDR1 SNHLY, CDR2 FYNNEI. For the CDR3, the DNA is TGTGCCAGCAGTGAAGCGAAAGACAGGGCCTATGGCTACACCTTC. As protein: CASSEAKDRAYGYTF. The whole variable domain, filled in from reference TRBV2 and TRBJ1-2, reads EPEVTQTPSHQVTQMGQEVILRCVPISNHLYFYWYRQILGQKVEFLVSFYNNEISEKSEIFDDQFSVERPDGSNFTLKIRSTKLEDSAMYFCASSEAKDRAYGYTFGSGTRLTVV.

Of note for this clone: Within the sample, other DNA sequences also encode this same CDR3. As DNA, the CDR3 is TGTGCCAGCAGTTTATCTAGCGGGGGAGGAGAGACCCAGTACTTC. It yields the protein CASSLSSGGGETQYF. This chain uses TRBV27 with TRBJ2-5, with 9 positions matching TRBD2. V was clipped by 0 bases and J by 4 bases; unmatched bases: 3. Germline CDR1 MNHEY, CDR2 SMNVEV (reference sequence). The CDR3 totals 15 residues.

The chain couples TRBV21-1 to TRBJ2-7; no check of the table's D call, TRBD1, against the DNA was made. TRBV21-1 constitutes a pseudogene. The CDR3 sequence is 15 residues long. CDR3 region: CASSKSRDRGYEQYF. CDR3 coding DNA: TGTGCCAGCAGCAAATCCCGGGACAGGGGCTACGAGCAGTACTTC.

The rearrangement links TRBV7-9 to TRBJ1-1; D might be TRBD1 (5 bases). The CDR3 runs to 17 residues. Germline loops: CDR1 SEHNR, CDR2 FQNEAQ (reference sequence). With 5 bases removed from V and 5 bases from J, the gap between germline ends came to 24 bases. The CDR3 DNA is TGTGCCAGCAGCCTAGGGACGTCCGGAGGGAGAAGAACTGAAGCTTTCTTT. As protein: CASSLGTSGGRRTEAFF.

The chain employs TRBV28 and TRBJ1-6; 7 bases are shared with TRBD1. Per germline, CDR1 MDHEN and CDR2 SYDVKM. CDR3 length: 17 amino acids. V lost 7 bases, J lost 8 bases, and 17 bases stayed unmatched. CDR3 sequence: CASNAPPGTASDSPLHF. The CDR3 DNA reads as TGTGCCAGCAACGCCCCTCCCGGGACAGCCTCCGATTCACCCCTCCACTTT.

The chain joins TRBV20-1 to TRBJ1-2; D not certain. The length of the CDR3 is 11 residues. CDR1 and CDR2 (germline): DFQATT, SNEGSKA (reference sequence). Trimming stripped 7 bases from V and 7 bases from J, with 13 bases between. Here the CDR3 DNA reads TGCAGTGGCCAGAGCGACGCTGGCTACACCTTC. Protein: CSGQSDAGYTF.

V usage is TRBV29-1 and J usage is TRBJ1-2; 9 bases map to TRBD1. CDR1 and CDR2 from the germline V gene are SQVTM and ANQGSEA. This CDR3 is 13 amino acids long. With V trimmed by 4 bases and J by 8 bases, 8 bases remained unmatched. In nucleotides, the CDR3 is TGCAGCGTTGGGCTCCGGGACAGGGAGGGCTACACCTTC. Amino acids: CSVGLRDREGYTF.

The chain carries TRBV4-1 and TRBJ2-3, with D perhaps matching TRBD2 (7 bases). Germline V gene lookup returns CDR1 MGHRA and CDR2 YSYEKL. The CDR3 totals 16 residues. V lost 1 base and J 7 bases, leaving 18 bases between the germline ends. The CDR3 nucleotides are TGCGCCAGCAGCCAAGGAGGGGGGGCCCTCCGAAATACGCAGTATTTT. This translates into CASSQGGGALRNTQYF.

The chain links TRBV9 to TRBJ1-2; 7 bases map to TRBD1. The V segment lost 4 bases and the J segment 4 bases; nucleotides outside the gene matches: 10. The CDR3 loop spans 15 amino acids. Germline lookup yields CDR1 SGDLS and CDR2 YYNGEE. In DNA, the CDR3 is TGTGCCAGCAGCCCAGGCCCCGGGACAGCCTATGGCTACACCTTC. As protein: CASSPGPGTAYGYTF.

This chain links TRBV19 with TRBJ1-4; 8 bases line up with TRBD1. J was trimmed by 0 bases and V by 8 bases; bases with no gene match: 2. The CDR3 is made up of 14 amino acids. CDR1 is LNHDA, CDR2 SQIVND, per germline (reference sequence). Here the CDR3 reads CASQGAATNEKLFF. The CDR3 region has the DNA TGTGCCAGTCAGGGGGCTGCAACTAATGAAAAACTGTTTTTT.

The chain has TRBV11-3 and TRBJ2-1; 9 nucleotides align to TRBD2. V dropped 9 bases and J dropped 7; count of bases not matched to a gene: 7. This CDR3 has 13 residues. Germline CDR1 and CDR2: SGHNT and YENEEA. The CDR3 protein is CASSTGLANEQFF. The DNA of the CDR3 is TGTGCCAGTTCTACCGGACTAGCGAATGAGCAGTTCTTC.

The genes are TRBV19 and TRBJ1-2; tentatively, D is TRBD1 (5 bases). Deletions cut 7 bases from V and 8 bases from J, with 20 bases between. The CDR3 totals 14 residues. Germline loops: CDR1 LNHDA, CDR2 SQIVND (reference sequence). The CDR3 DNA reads TGTGCCAGTATCCAATGGGGGGACCTGGAGGGCTACACCTTC. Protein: CASIQWGDLEGYTF.

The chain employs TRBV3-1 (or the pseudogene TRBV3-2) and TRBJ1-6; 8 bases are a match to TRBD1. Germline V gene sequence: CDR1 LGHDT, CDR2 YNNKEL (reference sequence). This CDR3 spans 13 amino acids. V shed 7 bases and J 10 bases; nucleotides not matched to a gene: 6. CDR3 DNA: TGTGCCAGCACCGGACAGGGTCGGTCACCCCTCCACTTT. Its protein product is CASTGQGRSPLHF.

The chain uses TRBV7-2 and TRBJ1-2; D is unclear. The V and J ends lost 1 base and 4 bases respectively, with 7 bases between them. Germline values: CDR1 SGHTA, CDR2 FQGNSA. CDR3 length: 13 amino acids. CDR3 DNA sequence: TGTGCCAGCAGCTTAGAGAGTAGCTATGGCTACACCTTC. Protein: CASSLESSYGYTF.